Listed here are 27 T cell receptor beta chains from one sample, sequenced in a study of human T cells and chemical hapten exposure. Time point noted: patch test 3, about 24 weeks after DPC sensitization. Regarding treatment: therapeutic diphenylcyclopropenone sensitization with weekly scalp DPC. TCRdb called the RACE reads again in MiXCR, with one record for every CDR3 protein. The sample consists of approximately 80,000 distinct CDR3 sequences, 9.5% to 14% of them appearing once. Sample: whole blood, taken in connection with sensitization to the hapten diphenylcyclopropenone (DPC). All receptors derive from a woman in her 50s with alopecia areata. Some clones in this sample may be carry-over from other donors' samples.

This clonotype has at least ten counts. The chain couples TRBV7-2 to TRBJ2-3, with D perhaps TRBD1 (6 bases). Trimming removed 1 base at V and 4 bases at J, with 12 bases between. The CDR3 contains 15 residues. CDR1 and CDR2 from the germline V gene are SGHTA and FQGNSA. CDR3 nucleotide sequence: TGTGCCAGCAGCTTAGATGGCAGGGGAGCAGATACGCAGTATTTT. Translating gives CASSLDGRGADTQYF.

The CDR3 coding sequence is TGCAGCCTTCGACGGAGCCCTGGGGACACTGAAGCTTTCTTT. This codes for CSLRRSPGDTEAFF. The chain uses TRBV29-1 and TRBJ1-1; D remains ambiguous. This CDR3 region has 14 residues. V lost 8 bases and J 3 bases, leaving 19 bases between the germline ends. CDR1 is SQVTM, CDR2 ANQGSEA, per germline.

There are many counts of this clonotype. Mismatch with germline at one junction end may stem from a read error. J is TRBJ2-5 and V is TRBV29-1; D gene uncertain. This CDR3 region has 13 residues. Germline CDR1 is SQVTM and CDR2 is ANQGSEA. The CDR3: CSVEAASQETQYF. DNA for the CDR3: TGCAGCGTGGAAGCCGCCAGCCAAGAGACCCAGTACTTC.

This clonotype was seen only a few times. The chain links TRBV12-3 or TRBV12-4 to TRBJ2-3, with TRBD1 matching over 10 bases. The CDR3 is 15 amino acids. The V segment lost 3 bases and the J segment 3 bases; nucleotides outside the gene matches: 3. DNA for the CDR3: TGTGCCAGCAGTTTCGGGACAGGGGTTACAGATACGCAGTATTTT. Translating it yields CASSFGTGVTDTQYF.

As regards this clonotype: One end of the junction is discordant with germline, which a read error may explain. CDR3 DNA: TGCGCCAGCAGGACCAGGGGGAGGTACTACGAGCAGTACTTC. Amino acids: CASRTRGRYYEQYF. The rearrangement uses TRBV6-5 and TRBJ2-7; D is perhaps TRBD1 (7 bases). Germline CDR1 reads MNHEY; CDR2 reads SVGAGI. CDR3 length: 14 amino acids.

In this sample, this clonotype turned up a few times. The chain uses TRBV15 and TRBJ2-2, with D tentatively TRBD1 or TRBD2 (6 bases each). Trimming removed 0 bases from V and 7 bases from J, with 9 bases in between. Germline values: CDR1 LNHNV, CDR2 YYDKDF (reference sequence). The length of the CDR3 is 14 residues. The CDR3 loop is CATSRDRGGGELFF. The CDR3 bases are TGTGCCACCAGCAGAGACAGGGGAGGCGGGGAGCTGTTTTTT.

With regard to this clonotype: This may be a read error, as it is one base from a much larger clone. The chain employs TRBV20-1 and TRBJ1-1, with a weak D call TRBD1 (5 bases). This CDR3 is built from 16 residues. The V gene's germline CDR1 is DFQATT and CDR2 SNEGSKA (reference sequence). In DNA, the CDR3 is TGCAGTACTAGACTTAGAGTGAGAGGGGCGAACACTGAAGCTTTCTTT. It specifies CSTRLRVRGANTEAFF.

This clonotype occurred many times. V usage is TRBV3-1 and J usage is TRBJ2-5, with TRBD2 matching over 11 bases. This CDR3 spans 15 amino acids. Germline CDR1 reads LGHDT; CDR2 reads YNNKEL (reference sequence). V gave up 6 bases and J gave up 6 bases; unmatched junction bases: 9. CDR3 in DNA: TGTGCCAGCAGGCCTACTAGCGGGAGAGGGCAGACCCAGTACTTC. It yields the protein CASRPTSGRGQTQYF.

This clonotype showed up many times. The rearrangement joins TRBV10-3 to TRBJ1-4, with TRBD1 matching 8 bases. In germline, CDR1 is ENHRY, CDR2 SYGVKD. The V and J ends lost 3 bases and 11 bases, in that order; junction bases with no gene match: 11. The CDR3 runs to 15 residues. CDR3 sequence: CAISEPDRGRLKLFF. The CDR3 DNA follows: TGTGCCATCAGTGAACCCGACAGGGGCCGTTTGAAACTGTTTTTT.

The chain links TRBV7-9 to TRBJ1-2; TRBD1 matches 12 bases. The CDR3 consists of 16 residues. J gave up 4 bases and V 1 base, and 4 bases lay outside the gene matches. Germline V gives CDR1 SEHNR, CDR2 FQNEAQ (reference sequence). CDR3 bases: TGTGCCAGCAGCTTAGTAGGGACAGGGGGCGCCTATGGCTACACCTTC. Translated, it gives CASSLVGTGGAYGYTF.

This rearrangement joins TRBV7-9 to TRBJ1-6, with D perhaps matching TRBD1 (6 bases). CDR3 length: 14 amino acids. V dropped 4 bases and J dropped 9 bases, with 13 bases sitting between them. The germline gives CDR1 SEHNR, CDR2 FQNEAQ (reference sequence). The CDR3 loop reads CASSSSGALSPLHF. DNA of the CDR3: TGTGCCAGCAGCTCATCAGGGGCACTTTCACCCCTCCACTTT.

This clonotype was observed a few times. This chain connects TRBV20-1 to TRBJ2-7; 7 bases agree with TRBD2. V dropped 5 bases and J dropped 2; count of bases not matched to a gene: 9. The germline CDR1 and CDR2 sequences are DFQATT and SNEGSKA (reference sequence). There are 14 residues in the CDR3. CDR3: CSASFTSAPYEQYF. CDR3 DNA: TGCAGTGCTTCTTTTACTAGCGCTCCCTACGAGCAGTACTTC.

Many counts were recorded for this clonotype. The gene calls are TRBV15 and TRBJ2-1; D is uncertain. This CDR3 region has 15 residues. The germline CDR1 and CDR2 sequences are LNHNV and YYDKDF (reference sequence). V lost 4 bases, J lost 2 bases, and 12 bases lay in between. CDR3 residues: CATSNYTDPYNEQFF. Here the CDR3 DNA reads TGTGCCACCAGCAACTACACGGATCCCTACAATGAGCAGTTCTTC.

In its sample, this clonotype was seen many times. DNA for the CDR3: TGTGCCAGCAGCTTAATCACGGGCACTGAAGCTTTCTTT. It encodes CASSLITGTEAFF. V usage is TRBV7-9 and J usage is TRBJ1-1; D is unclear. The CDR3 runs 13 residues. Germline values: CDR1 SEHNR, CDR2 FQNEAQ (reference sequence). V lost 2 bases and J lost 4, with 8 bases in between.

The CDR3 DNA reads TGTGCCAGCAGTCTGTCGCACGGAGATGGCTACACCTTC. This translates into CASSLSHGDGYTF. The chain recombines TRBV12-3 or TRBV12-4 with TRBJ1-2; D unclear. The V end lost 5 bases, the J end lost 6 bases, and 13 bases lay between the germline ends. The CDR3 is 13 residues long.

In this sample, this clonotype turned up many times. The chain employs TRBV12-2 and TRBJ1-5. TRBV12-2 is a recognized pseudogene. The CDR3 covers 14 residues. This chain's CDR3 is CASRLALRRQPQHF. In DNA form, the CDR3 reads TGTGCAAGTCGCTTAGCGCTTCGAAGACAGCCCCAGCATTTT.

Note on this clonotype: A much bigger clone sits one base away, suggesting this may be a read error. The chain has TRBV20-1 and TRBJ2-4; D is unresolved. This CDR3 contains 12 residues. CDR1 is DFQATT and CDR2 is SNEGSKA in the germline V gene (reference sequence). The CDR3 here is CGARVGPDIQYF. The CDR3, as DNA: TGCGGTGCTAGAGTTGGACCGGACATTCAGTACTTC.

This clonotype was seen a few times. V is TRBV29-1 and J is TRBJ1-5; no clear D gene. The CDR3 is 13 residues long. The germline gives CDR1 SQVTM, CDR2 ANQGSEA. Trimming took 4 bases from V and 4 from J, leaving 11 bases between them. This chain's CDR3 is CSVAGGGNQPQHF. The CDR3 DNA is TGCAGCGTTGCGGGAGGAGGGAATCAGCCCCAGCATTTT.

The chain employs TRBV25-1 and TRBJ2-7, with TRBD2 identical over 10 bases. There are 13 residues in the CDR3. The V segment lost 5 bases and the J segment 5 bases; nucleotides outside the gene matches: 3. Germline V gene data show CDR1 as MGHDK and CDR2 as SYGVNS. CDR3 residues: CASSWLAGDEQYF. The CDR3 region has the DNA TGTGCCAGCAGTTGGCTAGCGGGAGACGAGCAGTACTTC.

The CDR3 region is CSAEWTGSYEQYF. For the CDR3, the DNA is TGCAGTGCAGAGTGGACAGGATCCTACGAGCAGTACTTC. V is TRBV20-1 and J is TRBJ2-7; 7 bases agree with TRBD1. The CDR3 loop spans 13 amino acids. V lost 6 bases to trimming and J lost 1 base; unmatched junction nucleotides: 6. Germline V gene data show CDR1 as DFQATT and CDR2 as SNEGSKA (reference sequence).

In its sample, this clonotype was seen many times. V is TRBV18 and J is TRBJ2-3; D call uncertain. The germline V gene encodes CDR1 KGHSH and CDR2 LQKENI. The CDR3 runs 13 residues. V gave up 0 bases and J gave up 4 bases, with 5 bases separating them. The CDR3 DNA reads as TGTGCCAGCTCACCACCGGGTCCAGATACGCAGTATTTT. It encodes CASSPPGPDTQYF. Using reference TRBV18 and TRBJ2-3 for the parts outside the CDR3, the full variable domain is NAGVMQNPRHLVRRRGQEARLRCSPMKGHSHVYWYRQLPEEGLKFMVYLQKENIIDESGMPKERFSAEFPKEGPSILRIQQVVRGDSAAYFCASSPPGPDTQYFGPGTRLTVL.

The J gene is TRBJ2-2, the V gene TRBV2; no clear D. The germline V gene has CDR1 SNHLY and CDR2 FYNNEI. V was trimmed by 6 bases and J by 0 bases, leaving 8 bases between them. CDR3 length: 14 amino acids. The CDR3 sequence is CASRGQPNTGELFF. The CDR3 DNA reads TGTGCCAGCAGGGGTCAGCCGAACACCGGGGAGCTGTTTTTT. Using reference TRBV2 and TRBJ2-2 for the parts outside the CDR3, the full variable domain is EPEVTQTPSHQVTQMGQEVILRCVPISNHLYFYWYRQILGQKVEFLVSFYNNEISEKSEIFDDQFSVERPDGSNFTLKIRSTKLEDSAMYFCASRGQPNTGELFFGEGSRLTVL.

This rearrangement joins TRBV7-3 to TRBJ2-1; D gene unclear. The V end lost 5 bases, the J end lost 5 bases, and 16 bases lay between the germline ends. This CDR3 is built from 15 residues. Per germline, CDR1 SGHTA and CDR2 FQGTGA. This CDR3 is CASSLEVAGNNEQFF. The CDR3 DNA sequence: TGTGCCAGCAGCCTAGAGGTGGCTGGAAACAATGAGCAGTTCTTC.

The chain couples TRBV19 to TRBJ1-5; 9 positions agree with TRBD1. V was clipped by 7 bases and J by 5 bases; unmatched bases: 9. The CDR3 runs 15 residues. The V gene's germline CDR1 is LNHDA and CDR2 SQIVND (reference sequence). The CDR3 spells CASTQQGAPDQPQHF. DNA for the CDR3: TGTGCCAGTACCCAACAGGGGGCGCCCGATCAGCCCCAGCATTTT. Full variable domain (outside the CDR3, taken from reference TRBV19 and TRBJ1-5): DGGITQSPKYLFRKEGQNVTLSCEQNLNHDAMYWYRQDPGQGLRLIYYSQIVNDFQKGDIAEGYSVSREKKESFPLTVTSAQKNPTAFYLCASTQQGAPDQPQHFGDGTRLSIL.

V gene TRBV5-1 combines with J gene TRBJ2-2; 8 bases match TRBD2. Germline loops: CDR1 SGHRS, CDR2 YFSETQ. The CDR3 is made up of 15 amino acids. V dropped 0 bases and J dropped 5; count of bases not matched to a gene: 3. In nucleotides, the CDR3 is TGCGCCAGCAGCTTGGTTACTAGCGGAACCGGGGAGCTGTTTTTT. This translates into CASSLVTSGTGELFF.

The chain combines TRBV29-1 with TRBJ2-7, with 7 positions matching TRBD2. This CDR3 spans 12 amino acids. J gave up 3 bases and V 6 bases, and 5 bases lay outside the gene matches. Germline V lookup: CDR1 SQVTM, CDR2 ANQGSEA. In DNA, the CDR3 is TGCAGCGTCCGGGAGGCAGTCTACGAGCAGTACTTC. This sequence encodes CSVREAVYEQYF.

This clonotype was observed a handful of times. The chain has TRBV11-2 and TRBJ2-2; perhaps D is TRBD1 or TRBD2 (6 bases each). V lost 5 bases and J lost 6, with 13 bases in between. Germline CDR1 SGHAT, CDR2 FQNNGV. The CDR3 length is 14 residues. The CDR3 is CASSPGEGAGELFF. CDR3 bases: TGTGCCAGCAGCCCGGGAGAGGGGGCCGGGGAGCTGTTTTTT. Drawing the rest from reference TRBV11-2 and TRBJ2-2, the complete variable domain is EAGVAQSPRYKIIEKRQSVAFWCNPISGHATLYWYQQILGQGPKLLIQFQNNGVVDDSQLPKDRFSAERLKGVDSTLKIQPAKLEDSAVYLCASSPGEGAGELFFGEGSRLTVL.